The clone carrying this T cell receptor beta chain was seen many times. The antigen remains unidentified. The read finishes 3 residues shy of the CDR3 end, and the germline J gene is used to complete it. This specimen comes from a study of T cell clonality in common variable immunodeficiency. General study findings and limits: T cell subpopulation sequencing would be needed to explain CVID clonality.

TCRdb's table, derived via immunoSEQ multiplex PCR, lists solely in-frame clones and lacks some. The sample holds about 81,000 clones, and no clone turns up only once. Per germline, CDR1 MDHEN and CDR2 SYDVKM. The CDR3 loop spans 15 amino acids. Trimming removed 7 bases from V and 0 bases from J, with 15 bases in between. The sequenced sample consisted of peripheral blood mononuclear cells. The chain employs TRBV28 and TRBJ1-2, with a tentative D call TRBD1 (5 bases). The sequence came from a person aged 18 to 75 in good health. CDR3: CASTTQWGANYGYTF. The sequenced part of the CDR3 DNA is TGTGCCAGCACCACCCAATGGGGCGCTAACTATGGC.